This T cell receptor beta chain was observed in a study of cytomegalovirus exposure and HLA in healthy donors. Findings of the study overall: About 87% or about 30% of the time was how often most TCR beta V segments were productive, according to an earlier analysis. Reports indicated that the classifier achieved high specificity and sensitivity in diagnosing cytomegalovirus status.

PCR primers comprised 60 Vbeta and 13 Jbeta primers. Method: immunoSEQ multiplex PCR; TCRdb's copy keeps in-frame clones and lacks some. This sample has 75,000 to 100,000 clones, with roughly 80% found just once. Regarding this clone: Its matching antigen is unknown.

Losses at the gene ends were 2 bases for V and 5 bases for J; bases not matched to a gene: 5. The CDR3 length is 14 residues. CDR1 is SGHDT and CDR2 is YYEEEE in the germline V gene. Input material: PBMCs. The gene calls are TRBV5-6 and TRBJ1-1; 8 bases are a match to TRBD1. The receptor was isolated from a man aged 35 to 55 in good health and CMV-seronegative. CDR3 sequence reads: CASSFRQGKTEAFF. As DNA, the CDR3 is TGTGCCAGCAGCTTCAGACAGGGGAAGACTGAAGCTTTCTTT.